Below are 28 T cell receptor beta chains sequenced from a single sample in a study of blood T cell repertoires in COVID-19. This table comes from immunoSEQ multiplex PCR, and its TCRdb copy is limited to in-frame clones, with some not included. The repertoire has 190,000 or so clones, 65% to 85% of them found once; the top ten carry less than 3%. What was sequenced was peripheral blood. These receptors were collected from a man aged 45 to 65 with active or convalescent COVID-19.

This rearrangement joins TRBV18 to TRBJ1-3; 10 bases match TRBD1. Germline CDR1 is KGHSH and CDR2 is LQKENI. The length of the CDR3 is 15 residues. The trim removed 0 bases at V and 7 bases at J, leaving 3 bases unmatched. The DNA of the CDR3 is TGTGCCAGCTCACCACCCGGACAGGGGGGGAACACCATATATTTT. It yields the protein CASSPPGQGGNTIYF.

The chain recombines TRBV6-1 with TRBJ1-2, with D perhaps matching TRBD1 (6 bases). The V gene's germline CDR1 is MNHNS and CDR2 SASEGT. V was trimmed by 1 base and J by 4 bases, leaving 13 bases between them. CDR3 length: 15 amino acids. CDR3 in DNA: TGTGCCAGCAGTGAAGAAGGCGGCAGGGGCTATGGCTACACCTTC. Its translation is CASSEEGGRGYGYTF.

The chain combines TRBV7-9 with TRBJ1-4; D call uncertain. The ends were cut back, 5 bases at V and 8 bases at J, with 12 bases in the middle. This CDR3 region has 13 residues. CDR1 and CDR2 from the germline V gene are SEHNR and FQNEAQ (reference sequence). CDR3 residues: CASSQMGGEKLFF. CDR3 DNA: TGTGCCAGCAGCCAAATGGGAGGGGAAAAACTGTTTTTT.

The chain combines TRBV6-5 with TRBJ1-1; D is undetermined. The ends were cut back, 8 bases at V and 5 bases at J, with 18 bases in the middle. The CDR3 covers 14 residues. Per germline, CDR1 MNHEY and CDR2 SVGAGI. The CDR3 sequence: CASGTATGRTEAFF. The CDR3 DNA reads TGTGCCAGCGGTACTGCGACCGGGAGGACTGAAGCTTTCTTT.

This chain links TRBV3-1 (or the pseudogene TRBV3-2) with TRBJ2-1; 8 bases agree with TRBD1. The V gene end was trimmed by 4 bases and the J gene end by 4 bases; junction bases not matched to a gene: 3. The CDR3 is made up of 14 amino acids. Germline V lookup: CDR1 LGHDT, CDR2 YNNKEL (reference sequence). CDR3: CASSLTGGYNEQFF. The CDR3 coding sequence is TGTGCCAGCAGCCTTACAGGGGGGTACAATGAGCAGTTCTTC.

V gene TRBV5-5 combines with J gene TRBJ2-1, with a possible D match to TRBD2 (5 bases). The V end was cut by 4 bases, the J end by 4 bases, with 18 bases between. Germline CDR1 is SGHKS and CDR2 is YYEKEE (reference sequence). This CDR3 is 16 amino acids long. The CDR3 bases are TGTGCCAGCAGCCCCCCCCCGGATAGCGCTTACAATGAGCAGTTCTTC. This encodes CASSPPPDSAYNEQFF.

The CDR3: CASSPRGTVLTEAFF. For the CDR3, the DNA is TGTGCCAGCTCTCCGCGGGGAACAGTTCTCACTGAAGCTTTCTTT. This chain uses TRBV7-2 with TRBJ1-1; no firm D call. The CDR3 sequence is 15 residues long. CDR1 SGHTA and CDR2 FQGNSA come from the germline V gene. Trimming cost V 8 bases and J 4 bases, with 20 bases left between them. Using reference TRBV7-2 and TRBJ1-1 for the parts outside the CDR3, the full variable domain is GAGVSQSPSNKVTEKGKDVELRCDPISGHTALYWYRQSLGQGLEFLIYFQGNSAPDKSGLPSDRFSAERTGGSVSTLTIQRTQQEDSAVYLCASSPRGTVLTEAFFGQGTRLTVV.

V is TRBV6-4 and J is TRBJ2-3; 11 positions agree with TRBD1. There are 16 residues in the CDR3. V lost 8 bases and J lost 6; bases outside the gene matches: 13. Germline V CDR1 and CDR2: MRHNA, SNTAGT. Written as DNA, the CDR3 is TGTGCCAGCGAGCGTCGTTGGGACAGGGGGTTGGATACGCAGTATTTT. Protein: CASERRWDRGLDTQYF.

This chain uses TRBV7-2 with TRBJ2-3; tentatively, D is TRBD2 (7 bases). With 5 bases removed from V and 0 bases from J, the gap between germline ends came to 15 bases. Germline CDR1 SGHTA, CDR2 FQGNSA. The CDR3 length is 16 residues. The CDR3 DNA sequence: TGTGCCAGCAGCCCGCGGGGGCAGGGGAGCACAGATACGCAGTATTTT. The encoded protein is CASSPRGQGSTDTQYF.

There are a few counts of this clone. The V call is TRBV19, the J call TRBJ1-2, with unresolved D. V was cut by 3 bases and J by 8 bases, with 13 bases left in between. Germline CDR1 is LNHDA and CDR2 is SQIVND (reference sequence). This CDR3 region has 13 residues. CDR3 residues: CASSMGPMEGYTF. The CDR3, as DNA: TGTGCCAGTAGTATGGGCCCGATGGAAGGCTACACCTTC.

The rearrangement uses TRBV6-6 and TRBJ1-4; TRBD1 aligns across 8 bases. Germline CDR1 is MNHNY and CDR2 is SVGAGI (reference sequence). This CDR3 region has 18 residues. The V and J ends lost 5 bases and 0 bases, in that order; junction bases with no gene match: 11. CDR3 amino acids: CASSPLPRGQSTNEKLFF. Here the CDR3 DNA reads TGTGCCAGCAGTCCCCTACCCAGGGGGCAATCAACTAATGAAAAACTGTTTTTT.

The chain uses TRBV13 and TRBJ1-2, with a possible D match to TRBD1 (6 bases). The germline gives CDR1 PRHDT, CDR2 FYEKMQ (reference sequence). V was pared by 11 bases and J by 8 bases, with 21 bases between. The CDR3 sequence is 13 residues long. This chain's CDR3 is CASSGAGVEGYTF. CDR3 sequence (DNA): TGTGCCTCAAGCGGGGCAGGGGTTGAGGGCTACACCTTC.

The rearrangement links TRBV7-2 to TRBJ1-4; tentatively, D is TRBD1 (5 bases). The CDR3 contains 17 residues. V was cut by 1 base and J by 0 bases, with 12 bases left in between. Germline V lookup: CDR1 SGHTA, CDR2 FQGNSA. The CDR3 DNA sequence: TGTGCCAGCAGCTTAGTGCTGGCGACAGCAACTAATGAAAAACTGTTTTTT. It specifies CASSLVLATATNEKLFF.

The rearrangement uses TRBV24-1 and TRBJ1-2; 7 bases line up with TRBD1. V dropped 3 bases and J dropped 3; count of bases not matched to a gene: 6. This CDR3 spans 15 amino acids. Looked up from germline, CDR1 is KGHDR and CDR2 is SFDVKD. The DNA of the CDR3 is TGTGCCACCAGTGATACCAGGGGGGAAGACTATGGCTACACCTTC. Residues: CATSDTRGEDYGYTF.

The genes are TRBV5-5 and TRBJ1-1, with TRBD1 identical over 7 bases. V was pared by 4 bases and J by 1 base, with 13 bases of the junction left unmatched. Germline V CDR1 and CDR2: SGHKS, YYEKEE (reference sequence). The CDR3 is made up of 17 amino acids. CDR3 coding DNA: TGTGCCAGCAGCACCGGACAGGCTTTGTCCAAGAACACTGAAGCTTTCTTT. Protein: CASSTGQALSKNTEAFF.

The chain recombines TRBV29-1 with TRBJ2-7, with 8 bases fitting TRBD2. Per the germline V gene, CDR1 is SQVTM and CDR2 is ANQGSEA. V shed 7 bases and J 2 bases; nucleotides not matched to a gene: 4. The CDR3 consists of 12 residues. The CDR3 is CSAAGGTYEQYF. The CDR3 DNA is TGCAGCGCTGCGGGAGGAACCTACGAGCAGTACTTC.

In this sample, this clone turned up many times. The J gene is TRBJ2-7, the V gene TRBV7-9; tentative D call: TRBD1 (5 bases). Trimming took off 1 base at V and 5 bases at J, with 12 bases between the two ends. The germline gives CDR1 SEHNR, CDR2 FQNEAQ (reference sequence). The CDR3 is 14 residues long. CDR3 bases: TGTGCCAGCAGCTTAGATAGGACATGGGACGAGCAGTACTTC. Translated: CASSLDRTWDEQYF.

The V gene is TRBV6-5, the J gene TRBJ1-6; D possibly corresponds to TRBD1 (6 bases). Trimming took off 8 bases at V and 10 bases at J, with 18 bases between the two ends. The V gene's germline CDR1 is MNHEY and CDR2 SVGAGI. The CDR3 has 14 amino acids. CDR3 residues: CASSQRTVVSPLHF. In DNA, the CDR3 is TGTGCCAGCTCCCAAAGGACAGTCGTCTCACCCCTCCACTTT.

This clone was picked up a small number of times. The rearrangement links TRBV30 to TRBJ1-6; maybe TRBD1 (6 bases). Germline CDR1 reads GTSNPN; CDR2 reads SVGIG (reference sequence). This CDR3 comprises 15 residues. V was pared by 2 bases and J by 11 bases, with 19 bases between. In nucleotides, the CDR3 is TGTGCCTGGAGTCCCTTGGGGGGGGCGCCCCCACCCCTCCACTTT. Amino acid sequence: CAWSPLGGAPPPLHF.

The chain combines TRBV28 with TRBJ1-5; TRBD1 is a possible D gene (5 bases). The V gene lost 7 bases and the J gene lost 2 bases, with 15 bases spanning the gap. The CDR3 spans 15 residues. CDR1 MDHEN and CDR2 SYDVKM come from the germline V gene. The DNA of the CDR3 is TGTGCCAGCAACTCTGGCCAGGGCGGCAATCAGCCCCAGCATTTT. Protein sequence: CASNSGQGGNQPQHF.

The CDR3 DNA is TGTGCCAGCAGTTCTCAGAGAGGGAGCGGGACCGGGGAGCTGTTTTTT. Its translation: CASSSQRGSGTGELFF. The J gene is TRBJ2-2, the V gene TRBV27; D possibly corresponds to TRBD2 (6 bases). Germline CDR1 MNHEY, CDR2 SMNVEV (reference sequence). Between the trimmed V and J ends, which lost 4 bases and 5 bases, there was a span of 17 bases. CDR3 size: 16 residues.

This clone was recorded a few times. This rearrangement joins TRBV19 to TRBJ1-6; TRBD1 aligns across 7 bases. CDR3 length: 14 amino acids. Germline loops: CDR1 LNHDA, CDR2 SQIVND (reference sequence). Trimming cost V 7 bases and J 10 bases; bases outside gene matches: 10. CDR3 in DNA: TGTGCCAGTAACTGGCAGGGGGTCCGGTCACCCCTCCACTTT. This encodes CASNWQGVRSPLHF.

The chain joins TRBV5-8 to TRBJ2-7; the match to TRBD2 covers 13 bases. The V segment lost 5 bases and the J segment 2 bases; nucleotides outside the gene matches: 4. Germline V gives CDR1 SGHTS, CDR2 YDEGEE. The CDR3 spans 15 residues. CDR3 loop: CASSPGLAGAYEQYF. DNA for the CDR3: TGTGCCAGCAGTCCCGGACTAGCGGGGGCCTACGAGCAGTACTTC.

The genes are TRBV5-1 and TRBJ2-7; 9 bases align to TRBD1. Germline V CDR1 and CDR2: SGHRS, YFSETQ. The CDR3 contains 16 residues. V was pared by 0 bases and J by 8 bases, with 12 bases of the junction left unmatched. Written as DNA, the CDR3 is TGCGCCAGCAGCTTGGAACTTGGACAGGGGTTACTTAAGCAGTACTTC. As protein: CASSLELGQGLLKQYF.

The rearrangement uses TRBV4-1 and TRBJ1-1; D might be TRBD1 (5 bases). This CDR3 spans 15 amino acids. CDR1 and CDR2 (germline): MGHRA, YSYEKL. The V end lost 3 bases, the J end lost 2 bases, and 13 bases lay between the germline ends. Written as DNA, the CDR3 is TGCGCCAGCAGCCACCCTGACAGAGTTAACACTGAAGCTTTCTTT. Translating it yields CASSHPDRVNTEAFF.

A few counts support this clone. CDR3 sequence reads: CASSIDRAGWYGYTF. CDR3 bases: TGTGCCAGTAGTATAGATCGGGCAGGGTGGTATGGCTACACCTTC. The rearrangement links TRBV19 to TRBJ1-2, with D perhaps matching TRBD1 (5 bases). Trimming stripped 0 bases from V and 5 bases from J, with 13 bases between. This CDR3 has 15 amino acids. The germline gives CDR1 LNHDA, CDR2 SQIVND (reference sequence).

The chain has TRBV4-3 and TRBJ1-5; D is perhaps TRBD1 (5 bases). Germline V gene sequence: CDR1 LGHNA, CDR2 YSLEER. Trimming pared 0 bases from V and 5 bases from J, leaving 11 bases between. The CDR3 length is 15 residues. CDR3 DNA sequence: TGCGCCAGCAGCCAAGATAGAGGCAGGGATCAGCCCCAGCATTTT. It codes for CASSQDRGRDQPQHF.

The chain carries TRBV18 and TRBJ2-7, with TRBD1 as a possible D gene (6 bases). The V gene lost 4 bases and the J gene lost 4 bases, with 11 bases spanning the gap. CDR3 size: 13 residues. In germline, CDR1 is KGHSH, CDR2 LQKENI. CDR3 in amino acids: CASSQGGEYEQYF. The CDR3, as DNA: TGTGCCAGCTCACAAGGGGGAGAATACGAGCAGTACTTC.